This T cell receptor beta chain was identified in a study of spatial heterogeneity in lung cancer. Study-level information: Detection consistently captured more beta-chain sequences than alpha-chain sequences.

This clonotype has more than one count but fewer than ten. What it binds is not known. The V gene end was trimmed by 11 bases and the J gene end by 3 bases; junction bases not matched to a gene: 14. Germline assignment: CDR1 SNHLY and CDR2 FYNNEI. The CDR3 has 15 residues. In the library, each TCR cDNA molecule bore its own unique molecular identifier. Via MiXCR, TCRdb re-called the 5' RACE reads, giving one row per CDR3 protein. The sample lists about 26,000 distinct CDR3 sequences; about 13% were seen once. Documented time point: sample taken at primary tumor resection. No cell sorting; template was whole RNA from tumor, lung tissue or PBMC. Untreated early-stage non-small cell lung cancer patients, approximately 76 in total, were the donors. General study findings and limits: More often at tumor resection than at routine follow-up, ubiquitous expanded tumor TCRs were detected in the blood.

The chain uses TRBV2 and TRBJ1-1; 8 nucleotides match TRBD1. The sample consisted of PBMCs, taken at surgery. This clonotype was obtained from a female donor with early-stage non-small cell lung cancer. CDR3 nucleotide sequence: TGTGCCGGTCGAATAGGGACAGGCGGCTACACTGAAGCTTTCTTT. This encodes CAGRIGTGGYTEAFF.